Listed below are T cell receptor beta chains from one sample, sequenced in a study of cytomegalovirus exposure and HLA in healthy donors. The method was immunoSEQ multiplex PCR; TCRdb's version includes in-frame clones alone and lacks a portion of them. The sample carries 150,000 or so clones, roughly four fifths recorded once. The specimen sequenced was PBMCs. Receptors were obtained from a man younger than 30 in good health and CMV-seropositive. CDR3s include the opening cysteine and the closing phenylalanine or tryptophan. The D gene is left open where the match is weak. A clone size is listed for some rows: how often the clone was seen (once, few, many), or a class if it is expanded.

D	V	J	size	CDR3	DNA
-	TRBV5-1	TRBJ2-3	once	CASSLSPGTGPTDTQYF	TGCGCCAGCAGTCTTTCGCCCGGGACTGGCCCGACAGATACGCAGTATTTT
-	TRBV4-2	TRBJ1-1	-	CASSQERRGNTEAFF	TGTGCCAGCAGCCAAGAGCGACGGGGGAACACTGAAGCTTTCTTT
TRBD2	TRBV27	TRBJ2-5	-	CASSLFQRGQETQYF	TGTGCCAGCAGTTTATTCCAGCGGGGGCAAGAGACCCAGTACTTC
-	TRBV4-1	TRBJ1-4	many	CASSLGQTNEKLFF	TGCGCCAGCAGCCTTGGACAGACTAATGAAAAACTGTTTTTT
TRBD1	TRBV6-5	TRBJ2-7	-	CASSLFRDSSYEQYF	TGTGCCAGCAGTCTTTTCCGGGACAGTTCCTACGAGCAGTACTTC
TRBD1	TRBV28	TRBJ2-5	-	CASSSGTGGLETQYF	TGTGCCAGCAGTTCCGGGACAGGGGGCTTGGAGACCCAGTACTTC
-	TRBV19	TRBJ1-4	-	CASSNGGGKLFF	TGTGCCAGTAGTAACGGGGGAGGAAAACTGTTTTTT
-	TRBV5-4	TRBJ1-2	-	CASSPQGTDYGYTF	TGTGCCAGCAGCCCCCAGGGGACCGACTATGGCTACACCTTC
-	TRBV7-9	TRBJ1-1	-	CASSLDLGSPGDTEAFF	TGTGCCAGCAGCTTGGACTTGGGGTCGCCGGGGGACACTGAAGCTTTCTTT
TRBD1	TRBV6-1	TRBJ1-4	-	CASRKGQGGEKLFF	TGTGCCAGCAGGAAGGGACAGGGGGGTGAAAAACTGTTTTTT
TRBD2	TRBV28	TRBJ2-2	-	CASSSSGPNTGELFF	TGTGCCAGCAGTTCTAGCGGGCCGAACACCGGGGAGCTGTTTTTT
-	TRBV6-1	TRBJ1-5	-	CASSVIRIQPQHF	TGTGCCAGCAGTGTTATCAGGATTCAGCCCCAGCATTTT
TRBD2	TRBV18	TRBJ2-3	-	CASSRREGPDTQYF	TGTGCCAGCTCGCGGCGGGAGGGCCCGGATACGCAGTATTTT
-	TRBV6-1	TRBJ1-2	few	CASSEAWAGERYGYTF	TGTGCCAGCAGTGAAGCGTGGGCAGGGGAAAGATATGGCTACACCTTC